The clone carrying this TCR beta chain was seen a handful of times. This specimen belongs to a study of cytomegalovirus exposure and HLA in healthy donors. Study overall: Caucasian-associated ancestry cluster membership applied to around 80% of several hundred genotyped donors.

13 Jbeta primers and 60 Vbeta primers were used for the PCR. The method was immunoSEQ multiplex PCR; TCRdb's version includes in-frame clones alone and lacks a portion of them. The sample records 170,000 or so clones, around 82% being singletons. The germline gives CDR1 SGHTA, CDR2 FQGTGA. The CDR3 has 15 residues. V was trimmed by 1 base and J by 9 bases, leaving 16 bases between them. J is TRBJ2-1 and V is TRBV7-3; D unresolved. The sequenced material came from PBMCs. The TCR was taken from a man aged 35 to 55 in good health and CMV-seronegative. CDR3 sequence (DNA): TGTGCCAGCAGCTTAAGAGGTGGTTGGCCTGCTGAGCAGTTCTTC. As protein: CASSLRGGWPAEQFF.